The entry that follows covers one T cell receptor beta chain sequence. This entry comes from a study of early T cells in non-severe SARS-CoV-2 infection. Via MiXCR, TCRdb re-called the 5' RACE reads, giving one row per CDR3 protein. The profile shows about 50,000 distinct CDR3 sequences, less than 9.5% of them singletons. The V end lost 3 bases, the J end lost 3 bases, and 14 bases lay between the germline ends. The V gene's germline CDR1 is LNHDA and CDR2 SQIVND (reference sequence). This CDR3 comprises 16 residues. The sample was whole blood, taken at baseline. The rearrangement uses TRBV19 and TRBJ2-2; D is ambiguous. The sequence was obtained from an adult who was a healthcare worker with PCR-confirmed SARS-CoV-2 infection or an uninfected control (not recorded which). In DNA, the CDR3 is TGTGCCAGTAGTATCGTTTCTCTTGAACACACCGGGGAGCTGTTTTTT. Encoded protein: CASSIVSLEHTGELFF.